This TCR beta chain was found in a study of T cell responses to AZD1222 COVID-19 vaccine. Notes on the study in general: The donor cohort was predominantly white British with a female majority, and clonal diversity may have been underestimated.

A remark on this clone: Its antigen is unknown.

Here immunoSEQ multiplex PCR was the method, and the copy in TCRdb shows in-frame clones only, minus some. The data hold about 130,000 clones, with about nine tenths observed a single time. Germline CDR1 and CDR2: LNHNV and YYDKDF (reference sequence). The junction had 7 bases not matched to a gene; V was cut back by 4 bases and J by 4 bases. The CDR3 contains 15 residues. This chain joins TRBV15 and TRBJ1-5; 7 bases match TRBD1. This receptor was obtained from an adult in good health. Sample: peripheral blood, taken on day 0 of AZD1222 vaccination. Here the CDR3 reads CATSIDRARNQPQHF. DNA for the CDR3: TGTGCCACCAGCATTGACAGGGCGAGGAATCAGCCCCAGCATTTT.